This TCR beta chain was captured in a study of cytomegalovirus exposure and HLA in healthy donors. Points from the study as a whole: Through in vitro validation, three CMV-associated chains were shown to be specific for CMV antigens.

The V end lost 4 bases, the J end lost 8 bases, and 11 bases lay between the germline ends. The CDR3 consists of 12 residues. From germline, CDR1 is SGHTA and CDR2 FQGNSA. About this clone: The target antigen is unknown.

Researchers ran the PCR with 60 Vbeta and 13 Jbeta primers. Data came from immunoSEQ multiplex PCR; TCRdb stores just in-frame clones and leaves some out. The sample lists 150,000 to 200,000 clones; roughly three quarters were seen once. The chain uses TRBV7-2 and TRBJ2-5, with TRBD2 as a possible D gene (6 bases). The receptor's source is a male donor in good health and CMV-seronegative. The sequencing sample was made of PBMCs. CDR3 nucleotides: TGTGCCAGCAGCTCTAGGACTACAACCCAGTACTTC. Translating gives CASSSRTTTQYF. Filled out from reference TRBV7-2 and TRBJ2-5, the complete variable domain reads GAGVSQSPSNKVTEKGKDVELRCDPISGHTALYWYRQSLGQGLEFLIYFQGNSAPDKSGLPSDRFSAERTGGSVSTLTIQRTQQEDSAVYLCASSSRTTTQYFGPGTRLLVL.